A selection of T cell receptor beta chains follows, all from one sample in a study of blood T cell repertoires in COVID-19. Sequencing used immunoSEQ multiplex PCR; TCRdb keeps in-frame clones, though not all of them. The repertoire holds tens of thousands of clones, with around three quarters as singletons. Sequenced input: peripheral blood. The receptor source for this set is a woman aged 80 or over with acute or convalescent COVID-19. The CDR3 runs from the conserved cysteine through the conserved F or W. D genes are given only for firm matches. Clone size is stated in some rows and not others, as once, few, many or a class when expanded.

d_call j_call clone_size cdr3_length v_call cdr3_aa cdr3_nt
- TRBJ2-1 - 17 TRBV28 CASRDTTGLGPYNEQFF TGTGCCAGCAGGGATACAACAGGGTTGGGCCCCTACAATGAGCAGTTCTTC
TRBD1 TRBJ2-7 - 15 TRBV18 CASSPSGTGFDEQYF TGTGCCAGCTCACCCTCCGGGACAGGGTTCGACGAGCAGTACTTC
- TRBJ1-2 - 13 TRBV25-1 CASSAGQDYGYTF TGTGCCAGCAGTGCTGGGCAGGACTATGGCTACACCTTC
- TRBJ1-2 - 11 TRBV19 CASSSLYGYTF TGTGCCAGTAGTAGTCTCTATGGCTACACCTTC
- TRBJ2-7 few 16 TRBV21-1 CASSKAWRDYSYEQYF TGTGCCAGCAGCAAAGCGTGGCGGGATTACTCCTACGAGCAGTACTTC
TRBD2 TRBJ2-7 - 14 TRBV4-2 CASSRAGTSSEQYF TGTGCCAGCAGCCGGGCCGGGACTAGCTCCGAGCAGTACTTC
- TRBJ2-6 - 14 TRBV5-4 CASSRDSGANVLTF TGTGCCAGCAGCCGGGACTCTGGGGCCAACGTCCTGACTTTC
- TRBJ2-7 - 16 TRBV6-2/TRBV6-3 CASSRYRWARPYEQYF TGTGCCAGCAGTCGCTACAGGTGGGCGCGACCCTACGAGCAGTACTTC
- TRBJ2-7 - 13 TRBV11-3 CASSLEEHGEQYF TGTGCCAGCAGCTTAGAAGAGCACGGCGAGCAGTACTTC
TRBD1 TRBJ1-1 - 12 TRBV2 CAKGQGITEAFF TGTGCCAAAGGACAGGGTATCACTGAAGCTTTCTTT
TRBD1 TRBJ1-1 once 14 TRBV2 CASSRDRGEGEAFF TGTGCCAGCAGCCGTGACAGGGGGGAAGGTGAAGCTTTCTTT
TRBD1 TRBJ1-1 - 13 TRBV6-5 CASRSTGAPEAFF TGTGCCAGCAGATCAACAGGGGCCCCTGAAGCTTTCTTT
- TRBJ2-3 - 15 TRBV6-5 CASSPSRGRTDTQYF TGTGCCAGCAGCCCGTCCCGCGGGCGCACAGATACGCAGTATTTT
- TRBJ1-1 - 14 TRBV2 CASSITGGNTEAFF TGTGCCAGCAGTATAACAGGTGGGAACACTGAAGCTTTCTTT
- TRBJ1-6 - 14 TRBV7-3 CASSLGPGGTPLHF TGTGCCAGCAGCTTAGGTCCGGGAGGGACACCCCTCCACTTT
- TRBJ2-7 once 15 TRBV29-1 CSVDNSTRFSYEQYF TGCAGCGTTGATAACTCAACCCGGTTTTCCTACGAGCAGTACTTC
- TRBJ2-2 - 11 TRBV11-2 CASSPEGELFF TGTGCCAGCAGCCCGGAGGGGGAGCTGTTTTTT
- TRBJ1-2 - 15 TRBV5-4 CASSLEQVLGGGYTF TGTGCCAGCAGCTTGGAGCAGGTTCTAGGGGGTGGCTACACCTTC
- TRBJ1-5 - 14 TRBV9 CASSVDFGDQPQHF TGTGCCAGCAGCGTAGACTTCGGGGATCAGCCCCAGCATTTT
- TRBJ1-1 - 15 TRBV19 CASSLPRGSNTEAFF TGTGCCAGTAGTCTCCCCCGGGGTTCTAACACTGAAGCTTTCTTT
- TRBJ2-2 once 13 TRBV2 CASRTAITGELFF TGTGCCAGCAGGACAGCCATCACCGGGGAGCTGTTTTTT
- TRBJ2-1 - 13 TRBV10-3 CAIKGGKGNEQFF TGTGCCATCAAAGGCGGGAAGGGTAATGAGCAGTTCTTC
- TRBJ1-1 - 14 TRBV5-1 CASSRGGGSTEAFF TGCGCCAGCAGCCGGGGAGGGGGTAGCACTGAAGCTTTCTTT
TRBD2 TRBJ2-1 - 14 TRBV4-2 CASSSGTSGNEQFF TGTGCCAGCAGCTCCGGGACTAGCGGCAATGAGCAGTTCTTC
- TRBJ1-2 - 13 TRBV3-1/TRBV3-2 CASSQTGNYGYTF TGTGCCAGCAGCCAAACGGGGAACTATGGCTACACCTTC